This T cell receptor (beta chain) is drawn from a study of blood T cell repertoires in COVID-19. Study in general: In each case, the material was cDNA or gDNA derived from T cells, B-cell-depleted T cells, or PBMCs.

Germline CDR1 and CDR2: LNHDA and SQIVND (reference sequence). V lost 2 bases, J lost 4 bases, and 6 bases stayed unmatched. This CDR3 has 15 amino acids. In assigning cohorts, the study relied on participant-reported clinical history. Donors in Cohort 3 counted as recovered after two negative PCRs, clearance, or symptom resolution. The protocol was immunoSEQ multiplex PCR, while the TCRdb copy is restricted to in-frame clones and leaves out a portion. This table holds around 300,000 clones, 88% found once. Sequenced material: PBMCs or T cells enriched from blood (not recorded which). The TCR sequence derives from a man between 25 and 39 years old who had recovered from COVID-19. The rearrangement joins TRBV19 to TRBJ2-7; 9 nucleotides agree with TRBD1. CDR3 bases: TGTGCCAGTAGTATAACCCCGGGACAGGGTTACGAGCAGTACTTC. Encoded protein: CASSITPGQGYEQYF.